This paragraph reports one T cell receptor beta chain. This entry belongs to a study of T cell responses to AZD1222 COVID-19 vaccine. The CDR3 length is 15 residues. V shed 7 bases, J shed 5 bases, and the junction held 14 bases outside the gene matches. Germline loops: CDR1 MNHEY, CDR2 SVGAGI. Clones were sequenced by immunoSEQ multiplex PCR, and TCRdb holds only the in-frame ones, with some missing. Among 130,000 to 150,000 clones listed, around 90% were seen once. This TCR derives from an adult in good health. The input for sequencing was peripheral blood, taken on day 0 of AZD1222 vaccination. V is TRBV6-5 and J is TRBJ2-7; 7 nucleotides agree with TRBD1. CDR3 nucleotide sequence: TGTGCCAGCACCCGAGGACAGGACCCGATCAACGAGCAGTACTTC. Amino acid sequence: CASTRGQDPINEQYF.